This TCR beta chain was identified during a study of PD-L1 blockade in urothelial cancer (dated by TCRdb to about 2017). Looking at the study overall: Every patient began therapy in about 2014 and was given atezolizumab 1,200 mg intravenously every 3 weeks. Durable clinical benefit was achieved by nine patients and was not achieved by 20 patients. About nine tenths of the roughly 29 patients were males with bladder-origin urothelial cancer, and about 65% of the roughly 29 reported a prior smoking history. Pretreatment tumor samples, along with matched peripheral blood serially collected before and after atezolizumab treatment, were subjected to TCR sequencing. An ECOG performance status of 0 or 1 was recorded for the patients, and 0 to 3 prior chemotherapy regimens had been received by the patients. Blood samples were analyzed at 3 weeks after treatment start (second dose) and at 6 weeks after treatment start. Somatic, immune and clinical correlates of response to PD-L1 blockade with atezolizumab in urothelial cancer were the focus of an exploratory multi-omic analysis. Around 30 patients had pretreatment blood TCR-seq, roughly 25 had at least one posttreatment blood collection, and roughly 25 had tumor TCR-seq. In the same patients, pretreatment tumors underwent whole exome sequencing and RNA sequencing in addition to TCR sequencing. Blood samples gave a median of about 150,000 T cells and approximately 85,000 unique TCRs, with a median clonality of approximately 0.08. Durable clinical benefit was defined as a progression-free survival longer than 6 months, and TCR features were additionally tested against progression-free survival and overall survival.

Sample time point, as interpreted from the label and publication: pretreatment peripheral blood. A cohort of roughly 30 patients with locally advanced or metastatic urothelial carcinoma, treated at Memorial Sloan Kettering on a trial protocol, was included. Peripheral blood mononuclear cells were collected pretreatment and during treatment, with between 1 and 8 total time points per patient. The Qiagen DNeasy Blood extraction kit was used to purify genomic DNA from total PBMCs and tumor samples. Collected pretreatment and during treatment, PBMCs were isolated and stored as previously described. Of note for this clone: Its antigen remains undetermined. Base qualities are not provided; no much larger clone lies one nucleotide away.

Points the paper makes about the study in general: A pretreatment peripheral blood TCR clonality below the median was linked to improved progression-free and overall survival. Small sample size (n ≈ 29) and many exploratory analyses mean the results are intended to be hypothesis-generating. Patients with durable benefit showed greater expansion of tumor-associated TCR clones in peripheral blood 3 weeks after starting treatment (n ≈ 21, p = 0.022).

Synthetic TCR analog templates were spiked into each PCR to estimate absolute template abundance from read counts. TCRbeta CDR3 regions were amplified from genomic DNA with bias-controlled V and J gene primers using the immunoSEQ assay. Rearranged TCRbeta segments were sequenced at approximately 20X coverage. Processing in the source paper ran as follows. Clustering was used to correct sequencing errors, and CDR3s were annotated against IMGT to assign V, D and J genes. Out-of-frame and stop-codon sequences were excluded, and only productive TCRbeta rearrangements were used in downstream analyses. Clonality was computed as one minus Shannon entropy normalized by the log of the number of unique productive sequences. Clones differing between time points or between blood and tumor were identified by Fisher's exact test with Benjamini-Hochberg correction at adjusted p below 0.01. Held by TCRdb, this immuneACCESS table contains in-frame sequences only and omits some clones. Under half of the omission traces to an unresolved V gene where checked; the cause of the rest is unknown. D and trimming come from the DNA, and the V and J calls and clone size come from that table. The sample profile shows tens of thousands of clones; around four fifths of them were found once. The ten largest clones capture about 6.2% of the sample.

V drops 1 base and J drops 2 bases, leaving 16 bases in between. CDR1 and CDR2 are drawn from the germline V gene: MGHRA, YSYEKL. Counted from cysteine to phenylalanine, this CDR3 has 17 amino acids. Only the CDR3 portion is preserved as DNA: 51 bases, with reading frame beginning at the first base. The sequence derives from a man aged 40-55 years with urothelial cancer. This specimen consisted of PBMCs, obtained around atezolizumab (anti-PD-L1) treatment. Rearrangement joined TRBV4-1 to TRBJ2-3; the D gene is possibly TRBD1, with 6 bases matching. The CDR3 in this case is CASSQARQEYPTDTQYF. At the DNA level, the sequence is TGCGCCAGCAGCCAAGCGCGACAGGAATACCCCACAGATACGCAGTATTTT.